The present entry profiles one TCR beta chain with its context. Germline assignment: CDR1 SGHDT and CDR2 YYEEEE. V gave up 4 bases and J gave up 5 bases, with 27 bases separating them. The CDR3 totals 18 residues. This specimen comes from a study of blood T cell repertoires in COVID-19. Study-level background: Samples taken during acute and convalescent COVID-19 were collected in the United States, Italy and Spain.

In the authors' methods: Reference gene primer amplification in the assay estimated nucleated cell counts. Data came from immunoSEQ multiplex PCR; TCRdb stores just in-frame clones and leaves some out. The V and J calls and clone size were taken over from that table, and D and trimming were inferred from the DNA. The table lists 150,000 to 200,000 clones, 70% to 85% of them singletons, with 4.5% to 6.5% in the top ten. This sequence was found in a woman aged 25 to 39 with acute or convalescent COVID-19. V is TRBV5-6 and J is TRBJ1-1, with D perhaps matching TRBD1 (5 bases). The specimen was peripheral blood. CDR3 region: CASSPTKNPGRGSTEAFF. In DNA, the CDR3 is TGTGCCAGCAGCCCAACAAAAAACCCCGGGCGGGGGAGTACTGAAGCTTTCTTT.